This T cell receptor beta chain was identified in a study of Graves' ophthalmopathy and Graves' hyperthyroidism. People with hyperthyroidism were aged 18 to 65 and newly diagnosed, under 2 months' duration. RNA served as the template for amplifying TCR beta CDR3 regions. First-round RT-PCR with HTBI primers preceded a second-round multiplex PCR. MiXCR, applied by TCRdb to the multiplex PCR reads, yields one record per CDR3 protein. The top ten hold approximately 4.1% of the sample, which has around 520,000 distinct CDR3 sequences, under 45% seen once. Points from the study as a whole: The blood repertoire also included most expanded thyroid clonotypes above 0.001 frequency.

Germline V gene data show CDR1 as SGHTA and CDR2 as FQGNSA. The CDR3 is 14 residues long. V dropped 5 bases and J dropped 0 bases, with 8 bases sitting between them. In this sample, this clonotype turned up many times. Antigen unknown. This sequence joins TRBV7-2 and TRBJ1-3; no clear D. Source material: peripheral blood or thyroid tissue (not recorded which). This sequence was found in an adult man with Graves' hyperthyroidism. CDR3 DNA sequence: TGTGCCAGCAGCCGGATGAGCTCTGGAAACACCATATATTTT. This translates into CASSRMSSGNTIYF.